A single sample gave rise to the 29 T cell receptor beta chains below, sequenced in a study of OX40 agonist ivuxolimab in advanced cancers. Clones were sequenced by immunoSEQ multiplex PCR, and TCRdb holds only the in-frame ones, with some missing. Of approximately 100,000 clones listed, about 87% are singletons. The sequenced sample was CD4+ or CD8+ T cells sorted from blood, obtained in a trial of the OX40 agonist ivuxolimab. These TCRs come from an adult with an advanced solid tumor such as melanoma, head and neck, liver or kidney cancer.

This rearrangement joins TRBV7-8 to TRBJ1-2, with D unresolved. The CDR3 runs 16 residues. CDR1 is SGHVS, CDR2 FQNEAQ, per germline. Trimming removed 5 bases from V and 3 bases from J, with 19 bases in between. The CDR3 nucleotides are TGTGCCAGCAGCCCAAGGAGGACGCCGATCGACTATGGCTACACCTTC. Encoded protein: CASSPRRTPIDYGYTF.

The rearrangement joins TRBV28 to TRBJ1-6, with 10 bases fitting TRBD1. This CDR3 has 17 residues. Germline V CDR1 and CDR2: MDHEN, SYDVKM. V was clipped by 4 bases and J by 10 bases; unmatched bases: 13. The CDR3 DNA reads as TGTGCCAGCAGTTCCCGACAGGGGGCGCTTCTAAGGTCACCCCTCCACTTT. It codes for CASSSRQGALLRSPLHF. The full variable domain, its missing parts supplied by reference TRBV28 and TRBJ1-6, is DVKVTQSSRYLVKRTGEKVFLECVQDMDHENMFWYRQDPGLGLRLIYFSYDVKMKEKGDIPEGYSVSREKKERFSLILESASTNQTSMYLCASSSRQGALLRSPLHFGNGTRLTVT.

The chain combines TRBV7-6 with TRBJ1-4; the D gene is possibly TRBD1 (6 bases). This CDR3 is built from 15 residues. Trimming shortened V by 3 bases and J by 5 bases, and 13 bases separated the two germline ends. CDR1 and CDR2 (germline): SGHVS, FNYEAQ. This chain's CDR3 is CASSFTRDKNEKLFF. CDR3 coding DNA: TGTGCCAGCAGCTTCACCCGGGACAAAAATGAAAAACTGTTTTTT.

The V gene is TRBV27, the J gene TRBJ1-1; D is possibly TRBD1 (5 bases). CDR3 length: 13 amino acids. CDR1 and CDR2 (germline): MNHEY, SMNVEV (reference sequence). Trimming removed 1 base from V and 7 bases from J, with 10 bases in between. As DNA, the CDR3 is TGTGCCAGCAGTTTATACCAGGGAGTTGAAGCTTTCTTT. Its protein product is CASSLYQGVEAFF.

This clone appeared a few times. V is TRBV7-2 and J is TRBJ2-5; 8 bases line up with TRBD2. This CDR3 has 13 residues. J was trimmed by 4 bases and V by 7 bases; bases with no gene match: 5. Germline V gives CDR1 SGHTA, CDR2 FQGNSA. Written as DNA, the CDR3 is TGTGCCAGCATGCGGGGGGCATTAGAGACCCAGTACTTC. Translation: CASMRGALETQYF.

The rearrangement links TRBV30 to TRBJ1-3; 7 bases align to TRBD1. The V gene end was trimmed by 3 bases and the J gene end by 7 bases; junction bases not matched to a gene: 9. The CDR3 length is 14 residues. From germline, CDR1 is GTSNPN and CDR2 SVGIG (reference sequence). CDR3 nucleotide sequence: TGTGCCTGGAGGACTGACAGGGTTGGGAACACCATATATTTT. Translating gives CAWRTDRVGNTIYF.

This clone was seen just once. The rearrangement uses TRBV30 and TRBJ1-2; 7 nucleotides agree with TRBD1. Germline V gene data show CDR1 as GTSNPN and CDR2 as SVGIG (reference sequence). J was trimmed by 1 base and V by 3 bases; bases with no gene match: 8. This CDR3 is 15 amino acids long. CDR3 sequence (DNA): TGTGCCTGGAGCCGATCTGACAGGGATAACTATGGCTACACCTTC. Its translation is CAWSRSDRDNYGYTF.

A few counts support this clone. This chain connects TRBV28 to TRBJ2-1; a weak D match, TRBD1 (5 bases). The V gene lost 4 bases and the J gene lost 8 bases, with 15 bases spanning the gap. Germline V gene lookup returns CDR1 MDHEN and CDR2 SYDVKM. The CDR3 runs 14 residues. Here the CDR3 reads CASSSHRYRYEQFF. The CDR3 region has the DNA TGTGCCAGCAGTTCACACAGGTATCGGTATGAGCAGTTCTTC.

This clone showed up just once. The genes are TRBV21-1 and TRBJ1-3. TRBV21-1 is a pseudogene segment. This CDR3 is 16 amino acids long. CDR3 in amino acids: CASPIGPGAGGNTIYF. The CDR3 bases are TGTGCCAGCCCAATCGGGCCCGGAGCCGGCGGAAACACCATATATTTT.

V and J are TRBV7-2 and TRBJ1-2; tentative D call: TRBD1 (6 bases). Germline CDR1 and CDR2: SGHTA and FQGNSA. Between the trimmed V and J ends, which lost 5 bases and 3 bases, there was a span of 10 bases. This CDR3 is 13 amino acids long. CDR3 region: CASSRGQYYGYTF. DNA for the CDR3: TGTGCCAGCAGCCGGGGGCAGTACTATGGCTACACCTTC.

The rearrangement joins TRBV7-2 to TRBJ1-3; 9 bases match TRBD1. The CDR3 consists of 18 residues. Per the germline V gene, CDR1 is SGHTA and CDR2 is FQGNSA. The ends lost 3 bases at V and 4 bases at J; junction bases unmatched: 13. DNA for the CDR3: TGTGCCAGCAGCTTTTATGGGGACAGGGAGTCGGCGGGAAACACCATATATTTT. Translated: CASSFYGDRESAGNTIYF. The whole variable domain, filled in from reference TRBV7-2 and TRBJ1-3, reads GAGVSQSPSNKVTEKGKDVELRCDPISGHTALYWYRQSLGQGLEFLIYFQGNSAPDKSGLPSDRFSAERTGGSVSTLTIQRTQQEDSAVYLCASSFYGDRESAGNTIYFGEGSWLTVV.

V is TRBV28 and J is TRBJ1-3; D not certain. V was clipped by 4 bases and J by 2 bases, with 9 bases between them. CDR1 and CDR2 from the germline V gene are MDHEN and SYDVKM. The CDR3 length is 14 residues. Here the CDR3 reads CASSSHPTGNTIYF. CDR3 bases: TGTGCCAGCAGTTCACATCCCACTGGAAACACCATATATTTT.

The chain is built from TRBV7-2 and TRBJ1-6, with TRBD1 matching 7 bases. Trimming cost V 6 bases and J 9 bases; bases outside gene matches: 8. Germline CDR1 and CDR2: SGHTA and FQGNSA. CDR3 length: 14 amino acids. CDR3 amino acids: CASRRGQGGSPLHF. The CDR3 DNA reads as TGTGCCAGCAGGAGGGGGCAAGGAGGTTCACCCCTCCACTTT.

The CDR3 spells CASSFLRESYGYTF. The CDR3 nucleotides are TGTGCCAGCAGTTTTCTTCGGGAGAGCTATGGCTACACCTTC. The V call is TRBV28, the J call TRBJ1-2, with no clear D. V lost 3 bases to trimming and J lost 4 bases, with 12 bases between them. Germline V gene sequence: CDR1 MDHEN, CDR2 SYDVKM. The CDR3 runs 14 residues.

The chain couples TRBV5-6 to TRBJ1-2; 7 nucleotides align to TRBD1. CDR3 length: 14 residues. The V gene's germline CDR1 is SGHDT and CDR2 YYEEEE. The V gene end was trimmed by 4 bases and the J gene end by 3 bases; junction bases not matched to a gene: 6. The CDR3 region is CASSLQGSDYGYTF. CDR3 nucleotides: TGTGCCAGCAGCCTACAGGGGAGCGACTATGGCTACACCTTC.

The V and J genes are TRBV18 and TRBJ2-3; TRBD2 matches 10 bases. CDR1 and CDR2 from the germline V gene are KGHSH and LQKENI. The CDR3 is made up of 16 amino acids. Trimming cost V 5 bases and J 0 bases; bases outside gene matches: 5. The CDR3 DNA reads as TGTGCCAGCTCATCGATGACTAGCGGGAGCACAGATACGCAGTATTTT. Its protein is CASSSMTSGSTDTQYF. The entire variable domain, with the rest obtained from reference TRBV18 and TRBJ2-3, is as follows: NAGVMQNPRHLVRRRGQEARLRCSPMKGHSHVYWYRQLPEEGLKFMVYLQKENIIDESGMPKERFSAEFPKEGPSILRIQQVVRGDSAAYFCASSSMTSGSTDTQYFGPGTRLTVL.

The chain employs TRBV7-9 and TRBJ2-3, with 9 positions matching TRBD1. Per germline, CDR1 SEHNR and CDR2 FQNEAQ (reference sequence). This CDR3 spans 14 amino acids. J gave up 5 bases and V 0 bases, and 0 bases lay outside the gene matches. In DNA, the CDR3 is TGTGCCAGCAGCTTAGCGGGACAGGGAGATACGCAGTATTTT. It yields the protein CASSLAGQGDTQYF.

The CDR3 DNA reads as TGTGCCAGCAGATTGACAGGGGGATCCACCGGGGAGCTGTTTTTT. This codes for CASRLTGGSTGELFF. The chain carries TRBV7-3 and TRBJ2-2; 9 nucleotides agree with TRBD1. The germline gives CDR1 SGHTA, CDR2 FQGTGA. The trim removed 6 bases at V and 4 bases at J, leaving 6 bases unmatched. The CDR3 length is 15 residues. The full variable domain, completed using reference TRBV7-3 and TRBJ2-2, is GAGVSQTPSNKVTEKGKYVELRCDPISGHTALYWYRQSLGQGPEFLIYFQGTGAADDSGLPNDRFFAVRPEGSVSTLKIQRTERGDSAVYLCASRLTGGSTGELFFGEGSRLTVL.

The rearrangement uses TRBV6-5 and TRBJ1-5; D uncertain. Trimming left V 0 bases short and J 0 bases short, with 6 bases between. There are 15 residues in the CDR3. Germline values: CDR1 MNHEY, CDR2 SVGAGI. As DNA, the CDR3 is TGTGCCAGCAGTTACTCGATGTATAGCAATCAGCCCCAGCATTTT. This encodes CASSYSMYSNQPQHF.

This clone was counted a single time. The CDR3 spells CATKSLMNTEAFF. The DNA for the CDR3 is TGTGCCACAAAGTCTCTGATGAACACTGAAGCTTTCTTT. The rearrangement uses TRBV2 and TRBJ1-1; D unclear. V was trimmed by 10 bases and J by 0 bases, leaving 12 bases between them. CDR3 length equals 13 residues. CDR1 and CDR2 (germline): SNHLY, FYNNEI.

This chain links TRBV5-5 with TRBJ2-7; 7 bases fit TRBD1. CDR3 length: 16 amino acids. After removal of 3 bases from V and 3 bases from J, the junction contained 12 bases not matched to a gene. Germline V CDR1 and CDR2: SGHKS, YYEKEE (reference sequence). Here the CDR3 reads CASSSDRETVRYEQYF. The CDR3 coding sequence is TGTGCCAGCAGCTCCGACAGGGAGACTGTCCGCTACGAGCAGTACTTC. Full variable domain (missing parts from reference TRBV5-5 and TRBJ2-7): DAGVTQSPTHLIKTRGQQVTLRCSPISGHKSVSWYQQVLGQGPQFIFQYYEKEERGRGNFPDRFSARQFPNYSSELNVNALLLGDSALYLCASSSDRETVRYEQYFGPGTRLTVT.

The rearrangement links TRBV27 to TRBJ1-5, with D perhaps matching TRBD1 (5 bases). Per germline, CDR1 MNHEY and CDR2 SMNVEV (reference sequence). V was cut by 2 bases and J by 5 bases, with 13 bases left in between. The CDR3 covers 15 residues. The CDR3 protein is CASSLGEGRDQPQHF. In DNA, the CDR3 is TGTGCCAGCAGTTTAGGAGAGGGACGGGATCAGCCCCAGCATTTT.

This chain links TRBV6-1 with TRBJ1-5; TRBD1 agrees at 8 bases. CDR1 MNHNS and CDR2 SASEGT come from the germline V gene. The junction had 8 bases not matched to a gene; V was cut back by 4 bases and J by 0 bases. This CDR3 contains 17 residues. DNA of the CDR3: TGTGCCAGCAGTGCCGGACAGGGAGAAAATAGCAATCAGCCCCAGCATTTT. Residues: CASSAGQGENSNQPQHF.

The V call is TRBV1, the J call TRBJ1-5; the D call TRBD1 from the table was never checked on the DNA. TRBV1 is noted as a pseudogene. The CDR3 spans 11 residues. DNA for the CDR3: TGCACCAGGGCAGTTATTCGGCCCCAGCATTTT. Encoded protein: CTRAVIRPQHF.

V usage is TRBV9 and J usage is TRBJ2-7; possibly TRBD1 for D (6 bases). Looked up from germline, CDR1 is SGDLS and CDR2 is YYNGEE. The germline V and J ends were trimmed by 0 bases and 2 bases, with 12 bases remaining between them. The CDR3 totals 15 residues. The DNA for the CDR3 is TGTGCCAGCAGCGTAGGGGGACAATTCCCCTACGAGCAGTACTTC. It translates to CASSVGGQFPYEQYF.

The rearrangement links TRBV29-1 to TRBJ2-5; 11 positions match TRBD1. Germline V gives CDR1 SQVTM, CDR2 ANQGSEA. The CDR3 covers 13 residues. The V and J ends lost 8 bases and 5 bases, in that order; junction bases with no gene match: 7. CDR3 in amino acids: CSSRTGGVETQYF. The CDR3 region has the DNA TGCAGCTCTAGGACAGGGGGCGTGGAGACCCAGTACTTC.

The V and J genes are TRBV19 and TRBJ2-2; the D is unclear. The CDR3 extends over 13 amino acids. V lost 5 bases and J lost 6, with 10 bases in between. Germline-derived CDR1 and CDR2 are LNHDA and SQIVND (reference sequence). In DNA, the CDR3 is TGTGCCAGTAGTGCCTCAACCTCCGGGGAGCTGTTTTTT. This codes for CASSASTSGELFF.

This sequence joins TRBV10-3 and TRBJ2-1; 7 bases map to TRBD1. From germline, CDR1 is ENHRY and CDR2 SYGVKD. The CDR3 consists of 13 residues. Trimming at V came to 8 bases and at J to 9 bases, leaving 10 bases not matched to a gene. The CDR3 region is CAIRKTGTSEQFF. The CDR3 nucleotides read TGTGCCATCCGAAAGACAGGGACATCTGAGCAGTTCTTC.

This clone was detected only once. This chain links TRBV19 with TRBJ2-7; D might be TRBD1 (5 bases). Germline values: CDR1 LNHDA, CDR2 SQIVND (reference sequence). The V and J ends lost 6 bases and 3 bases respectively, with 12 bases between them. The CDR3 runs to 13 residues. The CDR3 loop reads CASSRDFHYEQYF. The DNA of the CDR3 is TGTGCCAGTAGCAGGGATTTTCACTACGAGCAGTACTTC.